The 24 T cell receptor beta chains below were found in one sample sequenced in a study of early T cells in non-severe SARS-CoV-2 infection. Each CDR3 protein is one row after TCRdb ran MiXCR on the 5' RACE reads. The table includes about 64,000 distinct CDR3 sequences, 10% to 15% detected once. The specimen comprised whole blood, sampled at baseline. The receptors come from an adult who was a healthcare worker with PCR-confirmed SARS-CoV-2 infection or an uninfected control (not recorded which).

This clonotype has a handful of counts. This rearrangement joins TRBV7-9 to TRBJ1-5, with D unclear. Germline V CDR1 and CDR2: SEHNR, FQNEAQ (reference sequence). V lost 1 base and J lost 5, with 6 bases in between. The CDR3 spans 13 residues. CDR3 region: CASSLGRDQPQHF. CDR3 nucleotide sequence: TGTGCCAGCAGCTTAGGACGGGATCAGCCCCAGCATTTT.

The chain combines TRBV21-1 with TRBJ1-3; TRBD1 is the table's D call, not checked against the DNA. TRBV21-1 is flagged as a pseudogene. The length of the CDR3 is 18 residues. This CDR3 reads CASSKGSGQIPSGNTIYF. CDR3 bases: TGTGCCAGCAGCAAAGGTTCAGGACAGATACCTTCTGGAAACACCATATATTTT.

The chain links TRBV3-1 to TRBJ1-6; D is perhaps TRBD1 (6 bases). Deletions cut 4 bases from V and 14 bases from J, with 15 bases between. Germline assignment: CDR1 LGHDT and CDR2 YNNKEL (reference sequence). The CDR3 is 13 residues long. The chain's CDR3 is CASSPRGGTALHF. The CDR3 nucleotides are TGTGCCAGCAGCCCCAGAGGGGGAACCGCCCTCCACTTT. Combining the CDR3 with reference TRBV3-1 and TRBJ1-6 gives the whole variable domain DTAVSQTPKYLVTQMGNDKSIKCEQNLGHDTMYWYKQDSKKFLKIMFSYNNKELIINETVPNRFSPKSPDKAHLNLHINSLELGDSAVYFCASSPRGGTALHFGNGTRLTVT.

The chain couples TRBV12-3 or TRBV12-4 to TRBJ2-2; tentatively, D is TRBD1 (6 bases). The CDR3 contains 12 residues. Trimming shortened V by 6 bases and J by 6 bases, and 8 bases separated the two germline ends. CDR3 coding DNA: TGTGCCAGCAGAGCAGGGGCCGGGGAGCTGTTTTTT. Protein: CASRAGAGELFF.

This chain uses TRBV10-3 with TRBJ2-6, with D maybe TRBD1 (5 bases). V lost 6 bases and J lost 2, with 11 bases in between. Germline loops: CDR1 ENHRY, CDR2 SYGVKD. The CDR3 is 15 amino acids. CDR3 in amino acids: CAISVGVAGANVLTF. CDR3 DNA: TGTGCCATCAGCGTAGGGGTGGCTGGGGCCAACGTCCTGACTTTC.

The chain couples TRBV2 to TRBJ2-7; no clear D gene. Germline V gives CDR1 SNHLY, CDR2 FYNNEI. V was shortened by 4 bases and J by 1 base, with 5 bases between the two germline ends. The CDR3 spans 12 residues. CDR3 bases: TGTGCCAGCAGTGCCGGGTCCTACGAGCAGTACTTC. Translation gives CASSAGSYEQYF.

The V call is TRBV3-1, the J call TRBJ2-7; TRBD1 agrees at 11 bases. This CDR3 contains 14 residues. Looked up from germline, CDR1 is LGHDT and CDR2 is YNNKEL (reference sequence). V trimming: 3 bases; J trimming: 6 bases; junction bases outside the gene matches: 4. CDR3 sequence (DNA): TGTGCCAGCAGCCACCGGGACAGGGGGTTCGAGCAGTACTTC. It translates to CASSHRDRGFEQYF.

V is TRBV12-3 or TRBV12-4 and J is TRBJ2-1; TRBD2 matches 7 bases. The CDR3 runs 15 residues. V gave up 5 bases and J gave up 6 bases; unmatched junction bases: 10. This CDR3 reads CASSQGTTRTNEQFF. The CDR3 DNA follows: TGTGCCAGCAGTCAAGGGACTACCCGAACCAATGAGCAGTTCTTC.

This clonotype was recorded at least ten times. This CDR3 reads CASSLASGEQYF. CDR3 nucleotides: TGTGCCAGCAGCTTAGCTTCAGGCGAGCAGTACTTC. V gene TRBV7-6 combines with J gene TRBJ2-7; D gene uncertain. The germline V gene has CDR1 SGHVS and CDR2 FNYEAQ. The CDR3 is 12 residues long. V shed 0 bases and J shed 6 bases, with 6 bases lying between them.

The J gene is TRBJ2-3, the V gene TRBV4-3; D not resolved. The V and J ends lost 1 base and 3 bases respectively, with 14 bases between them. Germline V gene sequence: CDR1 LGHNA, CDR2 YSLEER. CDR3 length equals 16 residues. The CDR3 loop is CASSQVYGFLTDTQYF. The CDR3 bases are TGCGCCAGCAGCCAAGTCTACGGCTTTTTAACAGATACGCAGTATTTT.

This clonotype occurred many times. The chain uses TRBV6-2 or TRBV6-3 and TRBJ2-3, with 9 bases lining up with TRBD2. CDR1 MNHEY and CDR2 SVGEGT come from the germline V gene. This CDR3 contains 14 residues. V lost 6 bases, J lost 2 bases, and 3 bases stayed unmatched. As DNA, the CDR3 is TGTGCCAGCAGGCCTAGCGGGATCACAGATACGCAGTATTTT. It specifies CASRPSGITDTQYF.

This clonotype was seen many times. CDR3 sequence: CASSSPGTEGGELFF. For the CDR3, the DNA is TGTGCCAGCAGCTCCCCCGGGACAGAGGGCGGGGAGCTGTTTTTT. J is TRBJ2-2 and V is TRBV9, with TRBD1 matching over 7 bases. Trimming cost V 4 bases and J 7 bases; bases outside gene matches: 10. The germline gives CDR1 SGDLS, CDR2 YYNGEE. The CDR3 extends over 15 amino acids.

The chain links TRBV7-2 to TRBJ2-7; 9 bases are shared with TRBD2. This CDR3 comprises 14 residues. Germline V gene data show CDR1 as SGHTA and CDR2 as FQGNSA. V lost 3 bases to trimming and J lost 7 bases; unmatched junction nucleotides: 7. In DNA, the CDR3 is TGTGCCAGCAGCTTCGGGTTTAGCGGGAGTGAGCAGTACTTC. It is translated as CASSFGFSGSEQYF.

This clonotype was recorded at least ten times. The rearrangement joins TRBV6-1 to TRBJ2-7, with 7 bases fitting TRBD1. With V trimmed by 1 base and J by 0 bases, 0 bases remained unmatched. This CDR3 region has 14 residues. Germline CDR1 is MNHNS and CDR2 is SASEGT. The CDR3 DNA sequence: TGTGCCAGCAGTGAAGGGGACAGCTCCTACGAGCAGTACTTC. Residues: CASSEGDSSYEQYF.

This clonotype was counted ten times or more. V and J are TRBV30 and TRBJ1-1, with D perhaps matching TRBD1 (5 bases). The CDR3 totals 12 residues. Germline V CDR1 and CDR2: GTSNPN, SVGIG (reference sequence). V shed 7 bases and J shed 4 bases, with 13 bases lying between them. CDR3 region: CALQEWTTEAFF. CDR3 bases: TGTGCCTTACAGGAATGGACCACTGAAGCTTTCTTT. Full variable domain (rest looked up from reference TRBV30 and TRBJ1-1): SQTIHQWPATLVQPVGSPLSLECTVEGTSNPNLYWYRQAAGRGLQLLFYSVGIGQISSEVPQNLSASRPQDRQFILSSKKLLLSDSGFYLCALQEWTTEAFFGQGTRLTVV.

The CDR3 reads CASSFRPAQAFF. In DNA form, the CDR3 reads TGTGCCAGCAGTTTTCGGCCGGCCCAAGCTTTCTTT. The V call is TRBV12-3 or TRBV12-4, the J call TRBJ1-1, with D unclear. The CDR3 runs 12 residues. Trimming stripped 3 bases from V and 9 bases from J, with 11 bases between.

The V gene is TRBV20-1, the J gene TRBJ2-3; the D gene is possibly TRBD2 (6 bases). There are 14 residues in the CDR3. Germline V gene data show CDR1 as DFQATT and CDR2 as SNEGSKA (reference sequence). V was pared by 1 base and J by 5 bases, with 13 bases between. In DNA, the CDR3 is TGCAGTGCTAGAGGTCATCGGGAGTTAGATACGCAGTATTTT. Translation gives CSARGHRELDTQYF.

The chain combines TRBV6-2 or TRBV6-3 with TRBJ2-3, with D hard to call. Germline assignment: CDR1 MNHEY and CDR2 SVGEGT. The ends were cut back, 4 bases at V and 2 bases at J, with 10 bases in the middle. The CDR3 loop spans 14 amino acids. CDR3 amino acids: CASSSRMTTDTQYF. CDR3 bases: TGTGCCAGCAGTTCTAGGATGACCACAGATACGCAGTATTTT.

The chain joins TRBV20-1 to TRBJ2-3, with 9 bases that match TRBD1. V trimming: 4 bases; J trimming: 0 bases; junction bases outside the gene matches: 5. Looked up from germline, CDR1 is DFQATT and CDR2 is SNEGSKA (reference sequence). The CDR3 runs 15 residues. The CDR3 DNA reads as TGCAGTGCTAATCTCGGGACAGGGAGCACAGATACGCAGTATTTT. It yields the protein CSANLGTGSTDTQYF.

The chain links TRBV10-3 to TRBJ2-7, with 11 bases fitting TRBD1. J lost 6 bases, V lost 4 bases, and 11 bases had no gene match. From germline, CDR1 is ENHRY and CDR2 SYGVKD. This CDR3 is built from 16 residues. The CDR3 sequence: CAISVPGQGVFFEQYF. The CDR3 DNA sequence: TGTGCCATCAGTGTACCGGGACAGGGGGTCTTCTTCGAGCAGTACTTC.

This clonotype was observed a handful of times. The chain combines TRBV12-5 with TRBJ2-2; 11 nucleotides agree with TRBD2. Germline CDR1 and CDR2: LGHNT and FRNRAP. The V and J ends lost 6 bases and 2 bases, in that order; junction bases with no gene match: 11. The CDR3 is 18 amino acids. The chain's CDR3 is CASGPPGLADTNTGELFF. CDR3 nucleotide sequence: TGTGCTAGTGGCCCCCCGGGACTAGCGGACACAAACACCGGGGAGCTGTTTTTT.

Many counts were recorded for this clonotype. The chain uses TRBV12-3 or TRBV12-4 and TRBJ1-5, with D hard to call. Trimming removed 0 bases from V and 12 bases from J, with 9 bases in between. This CDR3 has 12 residues. CDR3 nucleotides: TGTGCCAGCAGTTTAGCCCCGCGGTTCCAGCATTTT. It yields the protein CASSLAPRFQHF.

This clonotype was recorded a few times. The rearrangement uses TRBV9 and TRBJ2-3, with D maybe TRBD1 (6 bases). Germline V gene data show CDR1 as SGDLS and CDR2 as YYNGEE. Trimming removed 0 bases at V and 5 bases at J, with 10 bases between. CDR3 length: 14 residues. The CDR3: CASSVGPGEDTQYF. CDR3 nucleotide sequence: TGTGCCAGCAGCGTAGGACCAGGGGAAGATACGCAGTATTTT.

This clonotype was counted between two and nine times. This chain joins TRBV4-3 and TRBJ2-3; 13 nucleotides agree with TRBD2. V trimming: 4 bases; J trimming: 8 bases; junction bases outside the gene matches: 18. The CDR3 has 19 amino acids. Germline CDR1 reads LGHNA; CDR2 reads YSLEER. The CDR3 protein is CASSRNGGLAGVGHGTQYF. As DNA, the CDR3 is TGCGCCAGCAGCCGCAACGGAGGACTAGCGGGGGTGGGCCATGGTACGCAGTATTTT.